The 9 T cell receptor beta chains listed next were all sequenced from one sample in a study of T-cell reconstitution after alpha-beta-depleted transplantation in children. Preparation of the TCRbeta library used unique molecular identifiers. TCRdb called the PCR reads again in MiXCR, with one record for every CDR3 protein. Of 400,000 to 550,000 distinct CDR3 sequences listed, about 10% were seen once; the top ten hold approximately 2%. Sequencing used PBMCs, obtained before TCRalphabeta/CD19-depleted stem cell transplant. The receptors come from a child aged 2-15 years with inherited bone marrow failure, due to receive a stem cell transplant.

This clonotype was counted ten times or more. The CDR3 loop reads CASTTGTLMNTEAFF. The CDR3 DNA sequence: TGCGCCAGCACGACAGGGACCCTGATGAACACTGAAGCTTTCTTT. The rearrangement joins TRBV5-1 to TRBJ1-1; 7 bases agree with TRBD1. V lost 6 bases to trimming and J lost 0 bases; unmatched junction nucleotides: 8. The CDR3 covers 15 residues. Germline lookup yields CDR1 SGHRS and CDR2 YFSETQ.

The sample holds a few counts of this clonotype. The V call is TRBV20-1, the J call TRBJ2-3; D possibly corresponds to TRBD2 (6 bases). The CDR3 spans 15 residues. V lost 2 bases and J lost 6, with 18 bases in between. The V gene's germline CDR1 is DFQATT and CDR2 SNEGSKA (reference sequence). The chain's CDR3 is CSARTPGDRSDTQYF. CDR3 in DNA: TGCAGTGCTAGAACGCCGGGAGACCGGTCTGATACGCAGTATTTT.

This clonotype was observed many times. This sequence joins TRBV2 and TRBJ2-1, with D hard to call. The V end was cut by 2 bases, the J end by 9 bases, with 14 bases between. Looked up from germline, CDR1 is SNHLY and CDR2 is FYNNEI. The length of the CDR3 is 14 residues. This CDR3 reads CASSERLERSEQFF. The CDR3 DNA sequence: TGTGCCAGCAGTGAACGGCTAGAAAGGAGTGAGCAGTTCTTC.

V gene TRBV6-2 or TRBV6-3 combines with J gene TRBJ2-1; tentative D call: TRBD1 (6 bases). CDR1 and CDR2 from the germline V gene are MNHEY and SVGEGT. The CDR3 length is 14 residues. The V gene lost 7 bases and the J gene lost 3 bases, with 13 bases spanning the gap. The CDR3 is CASTKLGGYNEQFF. For the CDR3, the DNA is TGTGCCAGCACCAAACTAGGGGGCTACAATGAGCAGTTCTTC.

The CDR3 sequence: CASTPVGGMGEKLFF. CDR3 DNA: TGTGCCAGCACCCCAGTGGGGGGCATGGGGGAAAAACTGTTTTTT. V is TRBV7-2 and J is TRBJ1-4, with D maybe TRBD1 (6 bases). The CDR3 is made up of 15 amino acids. CDR1 and CDR2 (germline): SGHTA, FQGNSA. V was pared by 7 bases and J by 8 bases, with 20 bases between.

This clonotype was detected ten times or more. This sequence joins TRBV5-1 and TRBJ2-3; 7 nucleotides align to TRBD2. Germline-derived CDR1 and CDR2 are SGHRS and YFSETQ. The CDR3 covers 17 residues. V gave up 0 bases and J gave up 2 bases; unmatched junction bases: 9. CDR3 loop: CASSLAVGRGITDTQYF. The CDR3 DNA reads TGCGCCAGCAGCTTGGCCGTAGGGCGGGGGATCACAGATACGCAGTATTTT.

This clonotype showed up many times. The rearrangement links TRBV5-1 to TRBJ1-2; no reliable D call. The CDR3 loop spans 12 amino acids. V lost 5 bases to trimming and J lost 4 bases, with 9 bases between them. Germline values: CDR1 SGHRS, CDR2 YFSETQ. CDR3 loop: CASSANGYGYTF. CDR3 nucleotides: TGCGCCAGCAGTGCAAACGGCTATGGCTACACCTTC.

The V and J genes are TRBV20-1 and TRBJ2-1; D not resolved. V was shortened by 1 base and J by 9 bases, with 13 bases between the two germline ends. This CDR3 comprises 13 residues. The V gene's germline CDR1 is DFQATT and CDR2 SNEGSKA (reference sequence). The DNA for the CDR3 is TGCAGTGCTAGAGTATCAGCTTTGAGTGAGCAGTTCTTC. Its protein is CSARVSALSEQFF.

This clonotype was seen at least ten times. This chain links TRBV27 with TRBJ2-1; D possibly corresponds to TRBD2 (5 bases). The V gene lost 7 bases and the J gene lost 0 bases, with 16 bases spanning the gap. CDR1 and CDR2 from the germline V gene are MNHEY and SMNVEV (reference sequence). This CDR3 spans 16 amino acids. The CDR3 loop reads CASTPSGPSSYNEQFF. Written as DNA, the CDR3 is TGTGCCAGCACTCCAAGCGGACCCAGCTCCTACAATGAGCAGTTCTTC.